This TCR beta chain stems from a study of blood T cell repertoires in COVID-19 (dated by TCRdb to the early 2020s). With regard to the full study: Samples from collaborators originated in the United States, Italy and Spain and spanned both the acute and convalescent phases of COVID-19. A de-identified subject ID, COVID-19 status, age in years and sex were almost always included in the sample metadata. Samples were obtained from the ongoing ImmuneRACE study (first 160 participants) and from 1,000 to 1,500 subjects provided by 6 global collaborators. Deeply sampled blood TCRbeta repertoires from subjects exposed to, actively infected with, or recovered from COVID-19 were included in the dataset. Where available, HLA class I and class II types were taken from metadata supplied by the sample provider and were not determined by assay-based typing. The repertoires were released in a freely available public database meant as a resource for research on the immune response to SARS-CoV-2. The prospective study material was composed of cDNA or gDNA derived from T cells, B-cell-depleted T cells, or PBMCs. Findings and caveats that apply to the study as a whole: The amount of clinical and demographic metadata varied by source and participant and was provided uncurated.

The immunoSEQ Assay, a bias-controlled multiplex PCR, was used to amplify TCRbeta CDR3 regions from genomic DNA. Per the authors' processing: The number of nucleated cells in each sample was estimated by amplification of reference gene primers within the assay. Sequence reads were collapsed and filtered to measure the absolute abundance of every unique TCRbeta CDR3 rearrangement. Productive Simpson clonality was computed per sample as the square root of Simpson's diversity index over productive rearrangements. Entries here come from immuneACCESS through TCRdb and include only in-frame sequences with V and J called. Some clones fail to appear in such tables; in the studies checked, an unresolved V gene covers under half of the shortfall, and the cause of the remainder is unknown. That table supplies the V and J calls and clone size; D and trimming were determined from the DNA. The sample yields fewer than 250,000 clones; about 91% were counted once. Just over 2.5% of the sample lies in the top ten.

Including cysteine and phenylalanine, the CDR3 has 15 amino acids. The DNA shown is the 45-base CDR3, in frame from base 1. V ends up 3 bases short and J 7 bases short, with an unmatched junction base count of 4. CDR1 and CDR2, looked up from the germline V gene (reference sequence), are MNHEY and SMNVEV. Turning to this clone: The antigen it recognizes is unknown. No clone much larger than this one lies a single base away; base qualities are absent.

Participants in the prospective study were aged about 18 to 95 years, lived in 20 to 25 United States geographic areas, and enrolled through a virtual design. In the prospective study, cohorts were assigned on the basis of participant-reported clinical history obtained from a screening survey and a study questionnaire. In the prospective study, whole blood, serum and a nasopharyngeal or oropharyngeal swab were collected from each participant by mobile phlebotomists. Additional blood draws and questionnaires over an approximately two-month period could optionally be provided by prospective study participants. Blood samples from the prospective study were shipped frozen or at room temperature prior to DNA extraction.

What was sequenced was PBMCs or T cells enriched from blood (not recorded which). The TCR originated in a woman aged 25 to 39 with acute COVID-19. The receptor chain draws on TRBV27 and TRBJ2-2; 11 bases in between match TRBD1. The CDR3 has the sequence CASSLRTGGIGELFF. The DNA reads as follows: TGTGCCAGCAGTTTGAGGACAGGGGGCATCGGGGAGCTGTTTTTT.